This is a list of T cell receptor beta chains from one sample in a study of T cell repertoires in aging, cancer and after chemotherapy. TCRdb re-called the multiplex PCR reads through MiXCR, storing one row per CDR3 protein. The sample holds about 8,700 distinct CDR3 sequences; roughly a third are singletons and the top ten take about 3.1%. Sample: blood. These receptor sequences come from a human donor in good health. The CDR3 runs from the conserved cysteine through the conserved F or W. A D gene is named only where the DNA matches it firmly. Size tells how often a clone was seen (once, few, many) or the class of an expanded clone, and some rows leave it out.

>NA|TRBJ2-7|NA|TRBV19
TGTGCCAGTAGGGAGCGCAAGGCCTACGAGCAGTACTTC
CASRERKAYEQYF
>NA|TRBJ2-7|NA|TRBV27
TGTGCCAGCGGCCCAGTGATGTACGAGCAGTACTTC
CASGPVMYEQYF
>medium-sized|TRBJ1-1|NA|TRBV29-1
TGCAGCGTTGAAGAGGGGTTCACTGAAGCTTTCTTT
CSVEEGFTEAFF
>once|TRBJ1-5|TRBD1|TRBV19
TGTGCCAGTAGAGGGACAGGGGCCACCAATCAGCCCCAGCATTTT
CASRGTGATNQPQHF
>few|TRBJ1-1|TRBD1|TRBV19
TGTGCCAGTAAAGGGATACGACAGGGGATCAACACTGAAGCTTTCTTT
CASKGIRQGINTEAFF
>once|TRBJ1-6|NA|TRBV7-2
TGTGCCAGCAGCCATCGACGGATGCCTAATTCACCCCTCCACTTT
CASSHRRMPNSPLHF
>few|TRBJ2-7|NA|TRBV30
TGTGCCTGGAGTTGGGGGTACGAGCAGTACTTC
CAWSWGYEQYF
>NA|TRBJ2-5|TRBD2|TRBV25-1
TGTGCCAGCAGTGGAGGGCGACTAGCGGGAAGTCGGGAGACCCAGTACTTC
CASSGGRLAGSRETQYF
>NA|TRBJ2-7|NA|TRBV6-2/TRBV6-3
TGTGCCAGCAGTAACAGGGTCTGGGAGCAGTACTTC
CASSNRVWEQYF
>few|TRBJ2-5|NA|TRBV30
TGTGCCTGGAGAACCGCTGCAGAGGCCCAGTACTTC
CAWRTAAEAQYF
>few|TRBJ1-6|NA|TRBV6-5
TGTGCCAGCAGCCCCGGGACGGACCCTTCACCCCTCCACTTT
CASSPGTDPSPLHF
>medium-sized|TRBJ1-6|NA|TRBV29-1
TGCAGCGTTGAAGGGGGCAATTCACCCCTCCACTTT
CSVEGGNSPLHF
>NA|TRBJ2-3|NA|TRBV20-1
TGCAGTGCTAGAGAAGGCGGGTTCACAGATACGCAGTATTTT
CSAREGGFTDTQYF
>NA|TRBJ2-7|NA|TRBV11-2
TGTGCCAGCAGTGAAACTGGAATAGAGCAGTACTTC
CASSETGIEQYF
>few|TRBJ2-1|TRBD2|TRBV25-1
TGTGCCAGCAGTGACCTAGCGGGAGTATTAGATGAGCAGTTCTTC
CASSDLAGVLDEQFF
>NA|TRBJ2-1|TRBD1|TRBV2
TGTGCCAGCAGACAGGGTTTGGGACAGTACAATGAGCAGTTCTTC
CASRQGLGQYNEQFF
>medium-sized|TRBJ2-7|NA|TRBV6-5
TGTGCCAGCATCGGGCAGGGCTCCTACGAGCAGTACTTC
CASIGQGSYEQYF
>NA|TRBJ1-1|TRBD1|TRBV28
TGTGCCAGCAGTTTCGGGGACAGGGAGAACACTGAAGCTTTCTTT
CASSFGDRENTEAFF
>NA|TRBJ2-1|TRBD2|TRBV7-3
TGTGCCAGCAGCCCTCGACTAGCGGCCTACAATGAGCAGTTCTTC
CASSPRLAAYNEQFF
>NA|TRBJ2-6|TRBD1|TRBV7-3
TGTGCCAGCAGCTTAGGGGCAGGGGGCTCTGGGGCCAACGTCCTGACTTTC
CASSLGAGGSGANVLTF
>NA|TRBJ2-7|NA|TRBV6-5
TGTGCCAGCAGTTACCCCCCCCGGGGGACCTACGAGCAGTACTTC
CASSYPPRGTYEQYF
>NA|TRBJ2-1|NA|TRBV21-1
TGTGCCAGCAGCAATAGCACTAGCGGGAGTCCCGTCGAAAATGAGCAGTTCTTC
CASSNSTSGSPVENEQFF
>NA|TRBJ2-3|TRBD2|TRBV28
TGTGCCAGCAGATCGCTAGCGGGAGGGATTTCTAGCACAGATACGCAGTATTTT
CASRSLAGGISSTDTQYF
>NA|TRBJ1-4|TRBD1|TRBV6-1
TGTGCCAGCAGGGGACAGGGAGCAACTAATGAAAAACTGTTTTTT
CASRGQGATNEKLFF
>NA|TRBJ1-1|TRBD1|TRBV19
TGTGCCAGTACCTCGGGACAGGGAAGGGAGAGGACTGAAGCTTTCTTT
CASTSGQGRERTEAFF
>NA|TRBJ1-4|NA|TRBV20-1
TGCAGTGCTGGGGGGGGGTTCGGCGAAAAACTGTTTTTT
CSAGGGFGEKLFF
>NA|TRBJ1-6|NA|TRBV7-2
TGTGCCAGCAGCCCCCACAGACAACCCAATTCACCCCTCCACTTT
CASSPHRQPNSPLHF
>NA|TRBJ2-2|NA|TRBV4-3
TGCGCCAGCAGCCACGGACAGCTGAACACCGGGGAGCTGTTTTTT
CASSHGQLNTGELFF
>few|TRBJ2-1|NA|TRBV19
TGTGCCAGTAGGGTCGGCTCCTACAATGAGCAGTTCTTC
CASRVGSYNEQFF
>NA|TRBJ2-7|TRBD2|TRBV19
TGTGCCAGTAGGTGCAGGGCCCGGGAGGACGAGCAGTACTTC
CASRCRAREDEQYF
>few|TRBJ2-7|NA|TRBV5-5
TGTGCCAGCAAGATCGGGTCGGGCTCCTACGAGCAGTACTTC
CASKIGSGSYEQYF
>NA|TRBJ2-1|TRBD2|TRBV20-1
TGCAGCGTCATCGGGACTAGCGGGAGTAGGAATGAGCAGTTCTTC
CSVIGTSGSRNEQFF
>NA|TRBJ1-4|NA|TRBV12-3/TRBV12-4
TGTGCCAGCAGCCCCACGGGGGGAAAACTGTTTTTT
CASSPTGGKLFF
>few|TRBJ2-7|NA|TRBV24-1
TGTGCCACCAGTGATGCTAAAGGACAGACATACGAGCAGTACTTC
CATSDAKGQTYEQYF
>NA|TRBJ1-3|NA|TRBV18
TGTGCCAGCTCCACAGGGTCTGGAAACACCATATATTTT
CASSTGSGNTIYF
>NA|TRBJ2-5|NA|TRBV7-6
TGTGCCAGCAGCTTTGGTTACGGGAGCCAAGAGACCCAGTACTTC
CASSFGYGSQETQYF
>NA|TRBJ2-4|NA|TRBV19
TGTGCCAGTAGTATTGATGGCACAGCTAACATAGCCAAAAACATTCAGTACTTC
CASSIDGTANIAKNIQYF
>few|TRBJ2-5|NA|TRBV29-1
TGCAGCGTTCTCCGGGGCCAAGAGACCCAGTACTTC
CSVLRGQETQYF
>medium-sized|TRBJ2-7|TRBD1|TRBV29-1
TGCAGCGGGAACAGGGGGCGCGGCGAGCAGTACTTC
CSGNRGRGEQYF
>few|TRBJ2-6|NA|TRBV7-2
TGTGCCAGCAGAACACCGGGGGTAGGGGCCAACGTCCTGACTTTC
CASRTPGVGANVLTF
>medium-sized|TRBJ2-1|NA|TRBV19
TGTGCCAGTAGTATAGTGGCCTACAATGAGCAGTTCTTC
CASSIVAYNEQFF
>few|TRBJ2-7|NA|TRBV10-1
TGCGCCAGCAGTGAGATACAGGAAGCCGAGCAGTACTTC
CASSEIQEAEQYF
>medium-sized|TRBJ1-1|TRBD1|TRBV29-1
TGCAGCGCAGGACAGGGGAGGAACACTGAAGCTTTCTTT
CSAGQGRNTEAFF
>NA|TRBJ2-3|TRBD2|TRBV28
TGTGCCAGCAGTCCCCGGGGCGGGAGTAAAGATACGCAGTATTTT
CASSPRGGSKDTQYF
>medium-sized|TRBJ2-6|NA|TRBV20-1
TGCAGTGCCGGGGGATTCAGCTCTGGGGCCAACGTCCTGACTTTC
CSAGGFSSGANVLTF
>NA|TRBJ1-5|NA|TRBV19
TGTGCCAGTAGTATTCGGGGGTACAATCAGCCCCAGCATTTT
CASSIRGYNQPQHF
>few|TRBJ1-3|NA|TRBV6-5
TGTGCCAGCAGTCCCCTACGTGGAAACACCATATATTTT
CASSPLRGNTIYF
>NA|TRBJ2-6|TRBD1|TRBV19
TGTGCCAGTAGTTCCCCCGGGACAGGGGTCTTTGGGGCCAACGTCCTGACTTTC
CASSSPGTGVFGANVLTF
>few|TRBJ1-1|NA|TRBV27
TGTGCCAGCAGGCCCCAACAGGGTAAGGGCACTGAAGCTTTCTTT
CASRPQQGKGTEAFF
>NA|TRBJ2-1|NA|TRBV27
NA
CASSSSLASGAYNEQFF
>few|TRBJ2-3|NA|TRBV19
TGTGCCAGTAGTCGGCGGGACCCCTCGGACACAGATACGCAGTATTTT
CASSRRDPSDTDTQYF
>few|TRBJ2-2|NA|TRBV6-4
TGTGCCAGCAGTGACTCGAGCACCGGGGAGCTGTTTTTT
CASSDSSTGELFF